The 16 T cell receptor beta chains listed next were all sequenced from one sample in a study of cytomegalovirus exposure and HLA in healthy donors. The PCR ran on 60 Vbeta and 13 Jbeta primers. Sequenced by immunoSEQ multiplex PCR; TCRdb stores in-frame clones only, minus some. The table shows about 140,000 clones, with around 80% occurring only once. Sequenced sample: PBMCs. The receptors derive from a woman aged 60-70 years in good health and CMV-seropositive.

The V gene is TRBV6-1, the J gene TRBJ2-1, with 10 bases fitting TRBD2. V was pared by 4 bases and J by 5 bases, with 8 bases of the junction left unmatched. The CDR3 is 16 amino acids. Germline V CDR1 and CDR2: MNHNS, SASEGT. The CDR3 coding sequence is TGTGCCAGCAGTGCTGCACTAGCGGGAAAAAACAATGAGCAGTTCTTC. This sequence encodes CASSAALAGKNNEQFF.

This chain connects TRBV28 to TRBJ1-1; 7 bases agree with TRBD1. The V and J ends lost 6 bases and 7 bases, in that order; junction bases with no gene match: 11. Germline CDR1 is MDHEN and CDR2 is SYDVKM. CDR3 size: 14 residues. The CDR3 spells CASRFPGQHFEAFF. The CDR3, as DNA: TGTGCCAGCAGATTCCCGGGACAGCATTTTGAAGCTTTCTTT.

This chain uses TRBV28 with TRBJ2-1, with D possibly being TRBD2 (6 bases). V was pared by 6 bases and J by 7 bases, with 13 bases between. The germline gives CDR1 MDHEN, CDR2 SYDVKM. The CDR3 is 13 residues long. The CDR3 loop reads CASRAPGSNEQFF. The CDR3 nucleotides read TGTGCCAGCAGGGCCCCCGGGAGTAATGAGCAGTTCTTC.

J is TRBJ2-5 and V is TRBV18, with D possibly TRBD1 on 6 matching bases. The end of the DNA is better explained by TRBJ2-7, so the J call may be wrong. Germline V gene data show CDR1 as KGHSH and CDR2 as LQKENI. The CDR3 runs 14 residues. CDR3 protein: CASSRTQGEGEQYF. The DNA of the CDR3 is TGTGCCAGCTCACGAACACAGGGAGAGGGCGAGCAGTACTTC.

The CDR3 reads CASSQTTGVDGYTF. Written as DNA, the CDR3 is TGTGCCAGCAGCCAAACGACAGGGGTGGATGGCTACACCTTC. The rearrangement uses TRBV7-8 and TRBJ1-2; 8 bases map to TRBD1. This CDR3 has 14 amino acids. V lost 5 bases and J lost 6; bases outside the gene matches: 8. Germline values: CDR1 SGHVS, CDR2 FQNEAQ.

This clone was seen a single time. The chain is built from TRBV4-2 and TRBJ1-5; D gene unclear. Trimming took off 0 bases at V and 2 bases at J, with 17 bases between the two ends. The CDR3 covers 18 residues. Germline V CDR1 and CDR2: LGHNA, YNFKEQ. CDR3 residues: CASSQDSATGFGNQPQHF. The CDR3 nucleotides read TGTGCCAGCAGCCAAGATAGTGCGACGGGGTTCGGCAATCAGCCCCAGCATTTT.

The J gene is TRBJ2-5, the V gene TRBV7-9; 7 positions agree with TRBD2. Judging by the DNA end, TRBJ2-7 fits better; the J call may be wrong. Germline V gene data show CDR1 as SEHNR and CDR2 as FQNEAQ (reference sequence). There are 15 residues in the CDR3. CDR3 nucleotides: TGTGCCAGCAGCACAAGCGGGGCCCGGTTAGGCGAGCAGTACTTC. It translates to CASSTSGARLGEQYF.

The J gene is TRBJ2-5, the V gene TRBV5-4; D is ambiguous. The V gene's germline CDR1 is SGHNT and CDR2 YYREEE (reference sequence). The CDR3 is 13 residues long. V lost 2 bases and J lost 2, with 7 bases in between. The CDR3 DNA is TGTGCCAGCAGCTTATACTCGCAAGAGACCCAGTACTTC. Translation gives CASSLYSQETQYF.

In its sample, this clone was seen once. The chain recombines TRBV30 with TRBJ2-1; TRBD2 agrees at 7 bases. Germline assignment: CDR1 GTSNPN and CDR2 SVGIG (reference sequence). CDR3 size: 14 residues. V dropped 2 bases and J dropped 2; count of bases not matched to a gene: 3. Here the CDR3 reads CAWSSGATYNEQFF. The CDR3 coding sequence is TGTGCCTGGAGTAGCGGGGCGACCTACAATGAGCAGTTCTTC.

CDR3 DNA: TGCAGCGTTGAGAAGAGCTACGAGCAGTACTTC. This gives the protein CSVEKSYEQYF. The J gene is TRBJ2-7, the V gene TRBV29-1; D unresolved. Germline V lookup: CDR1 SQVTM, CDR2 ANQGSEA. The V end was cut by 3 bases, the J end by 3 bases, with 6 bases between. The CDR3 is made up of 11 amino acids.

The genes are TRBV30 and TRBJ1-4, with D unresolved. The CDR3 spans 15 residues. V was pared by 0 bases and J by 5 bases, with 13 bases between. CDR1 and CDR2 from the germline V gene are GTSNPN and SVGIG (reference sequence). As DNA, the CDR3 is TGTGCCTGGAGTGTCGGCCAGGTCGTCAATGAAAAACTGTTTTTT. Protein product: CAWSVGQVVNEKLFF.

The chain carries TRBV4-2 and TRBJ1-1; 9 bases are shared with TRBD1. Unmatched junction bases numbered 9, after V lost 4 bases and J lost 3 bases. Looked up from germline, CDR1 is LGHNA and CDR2 is YNFKEQ. The CDR3 covers 16 residues. The CDR3, as DNA: TGTGCCAGCAGCCCAGCCCCGACAGGGGGGCACACTGAAGCTTTCTTT. This gives the protein CASSPAPTGGHTEAFF.

The chain links TRBV27 to TRBJ2-3; no clear D. Germline CDR1 is MNHEY and CDR2 is SMNVEV (reference sequence). The CDR3 spans 14 residues. V was shortened by 5 bases and J by 2 bases, with 11 bases between the two germline ends. The CDR3 is CASSPNLDTDTQYF. CDR3 sequence (DNA): TGTGCCAGCAGTCCAAACCTAGACACAGATACGCAGTATTTT.

The V gene is TRBV30, the J gene TRBJ1-4, with no clear D. Germline CDR1 and CDR2: GTSNPN and SVGIG (reference sequence). This CDR3 has 14 amino acids. Trimming removed 2 bases at V and 0 bases at J, with 7 bases between. CDR3 sequence reads: CAWSSGSTNEKLFF. Written as DNA, the CDR3 is TGTGCCTGGAGTTCAGGATCAACTAATGAAAAACTGTTTTTT.

This chain connects TRBV6-1 to TRBJ1-4, with TRBD1 matching 10 bases. Trimming took 2 bases from V and 4 from J; bases not matched to a gene: 4. This CDR3 comprises 16 residues. Germline V CDR1 and CDR2: MNHNS, SASEGT. CDR3 amino acids: CASSELTGGVNEKLFF. CDR3 coding DNA: TGTGCCAGCAGTGAATTGACAGGGGGCGTTAATGAAAAACTGTTTTTT.

This chain uses TRBV29-1 with TRBJ1-3, with TRBD1 as a possible D gene (5 bases). V was shortened by 4 bases and J by 4 bases, with 8 bases between the two germline ends. The CDR3 runs 12 residues. From germline, CDR1 is SQVTM and CDR2 ANQGSEA. The CDR3 coding sequence is TGCAGCGTTGCAGGGCCGGGAAACACCATATATTTT. Its translation is CSVAGPGNTIYF.